This passage covers 5 T cell receptor beta chains from one sample sequenced in a study of regulatory T cells in long-lasting Graves disease. According to the study, TCR beta libraries were built with iRepertoire HTBI primers and CDR3-region Arm-PCR. A single record per CDR3 protein comes from TCRdb applying MiXCR to the multiplex PCR reads. Here the sample spans fewer than 400,000 distinct CDR3 sequences, 15% to 20% being singletons. Time point in this sample: newly diagnosed GD, antithyroid drugs for less than 3 months. PBMC-derived RNA was used for the TCR library. The source material was peripheral blood mononuclear cells (PBMCs), sampled at new diagnosis, from a patient treated with antithyroid drugs. These receptors came from a female donor with Graves disease.

This clonotype came up many times. The chain has TRBV10-3 and TRBJ2-2, with 8 nucleotides matching TRBD1. V was pared by 10 bases and J by 4 bases, with 11 bases of the junction left unmatched. This CDR3 contains 15 residues. Germline CDR1 ENHRY, CDR2 SYGVKD. The CDR3 DNA follows: TGTGCCACCCATTCGGGACAGGAGTCCACCGGGGAGCTGTTTTTT. Translated, it gives CATHSGQESTGELFF.

This clonotype has a count of ten or more. The chain employs TRBV5-4 and TRBJ1-1; D gene unclear. The germline V and J ends were trimmed by 4 bases and 5 bases, with 9 bases remaining between them. Germline-derived CDR1 and CDR2 are SGHNT and YYREEE (reference sequence). The CDR3 has 12 amino acids. The CDR3 nucleotides are TGTGCCAGCAGCGGAACAGAGACTGAAGCTTTCTTT. Amino acid sequence: CASSGTETEAFF.

This clonotype came up many times. The chain combines TRBV2 with TRBJ2-1, with D possibly matching TRBD2 (7 bases). Germline-derived CDR1 and CDR2 are SNHLY and FYNNEI. V was clipped by 9 bases and J by 9 bases, with 21 bases between them. The CDR3 runs 14 residues. CDR3 sequence: CASDRTAGEGEQFF. The CDR3, as DNA: TGTGCCAGTGACCGGACGGCAGGGGAGGGTGAGCAGTTCTTC.

Many counts were recorded for this clonotype. J is TRBJ2-7 and V is TRBV15; D could derive from TRBD1 or TRBD2 (5 bases each). CDR3 length equals 17 residues. Germline CDR1 LNHNV, CDR2 YYDKDF (reference sequence). V lost 0 bases and J 7 bases, leaving 22 bases between the germline ends. Here the CDR3 DNA reads TGTGCCACCAGCAGAGACTGGGCTGTCGGGGCTACGGGGGAGCAGTACTTC. This translates into CATSRDWAVGATGEQYF.

This clonotype was observed a handful of times. This chain links TRBV12-3 or TRBV12-4 with TRBJ2-7; 7 bases agree with TRBD2. V gave up 3 bases and J gave up 1 base; unmatched junction bases: 3. CDR3 length: 14 amino acids. The CDR3 DNA follows: TGTGCCAGCAGTTTGGATAGCGGGTCCTACGAGCAGTACTTC. This translates into CASSLDSGSYEQYF.